The 27 T cell receptor beta chains in this list originate from one sample, sequenced in a study of shared clonotypes between healthy human individuals. This table comes from immunoSEQ multiplex PCR, and its TCRdb copy is limited to in-frame clones, with some not included. This table holds some 1.5 million clones, roughly 98% found once. Sequenced: naive CD4+ T cells sorted from blood. The subset here: CD45RA+ positively selected. These receptors were obtained from a man aged 25 to 40 in good health.

This rearrangement joins TRBV19 to TRBJ2-7; possibly TRBD1 or TRBD2 for D (5 bases each). Per the germline V gene, CDR1 is LNHDA and CDR2 is SQIVND (reference sequence). The germline V and J ends were trimmed by 3 bases and 3 bases, with 18 bases remaining between them. This CDR3 is built from 16 residues. The CDR3 is CASSIPPGTASYEQYF. CDR3 DNA: TGTGCCAGTAGTATCCCTCCCGGGACGGCGAGCTACGAGCAGTACTTC. Full variable domain (outside the CDR3, taken from reference TRBV19 and TRBJ2-7): DGGITQSPKYLFRKEGQNVTLSCEQNLNHDAMYWYRQDPGQGLRLIYYSQIVNDFQKGDIAEGYSVSREKKESFPLTVTSAQKNPTAFYLCASSIPPGTASYEQYFGPGTRLTVT.

The chain uses TRBV5-6 and TRBJ1-2; D is possibly TRBD1 (6 bases). The length of the CDR3 is 14 residues. Germline V gene sequence: CDR1 SGHDT, CDR2 YYEEEE. Deletions cut 6 bases from V and 6 bases from J, with 18 bases between. This CDR3 reads CASNTGWGLDGYTF. CDR3 coding DNA: TGTGCCAGCAACACAGGGTGGGGCCTCGATGGCTACACCTTC.

The CDR3 region is CASSPRGLASNEQFF. The CDR3 DNA sequence: TGTGCCAGCTCACCACGAGGACTAGCTTCAAATGAGCAGTTCTTC. This rearrangement joins TRBV18 to TRBJ2-1; TRBD2 matches at 8 bases. The length of the CDR3 is 15 residues. The germline CDR1 and CDR2 sequences are KGHSH and LQKENI. V was pared by 1 base and J by 7 bases, with 6 bases of the junction left unmatched.

This chain links TRBV5-8 with TRBJ2-7; 7 bases agree with TRBD1. The CDR3 has 14 amino acids. Looked up from germline, CDR1 is SGHTS and CDR2 is YDEGEE. V lost 1 base and J lost 3; bases outside the gene matches: 4. CDR3 DNA: TGTGCCAGCAGCTTGACAGGGGCGCGCTACGAGCAGTACTTC. Residues: CASSLTGARYEQYF.

This clone was picked up one time. The rearrangement uses TRBV28 and TRBJ2-2; D not certain. Trimming left V 5 bases short and J 0 bases short, with 10 bases between. CDR1 is MDHEN, CDR2 SYDVKM, per germline. The CDR3 covers 15 residues. The CDR3 sequence is CASSQRHTNTGELFF. The DNA of the CDR3 is TGTGCCAGCAGTCAGCGACATACGAACACCGGGGAGCTGTTTTTT.

This chain connects TRBV28 to TRBJ2-7; no reliable D call. CDR1 and CDR2 (germline): MDHEN, SYDVKM. The V and J ends lost 3 bases and 1 base respectively, with 19 bases between them. The CDR3 is 17 amino acids. CDR3 region: CASSFLLETHSSYEQYF. The CDR3 DNA is TGTGCCAGCAGTTTTCTGCTCGAGACACACAGTTCCTACGAGCAGTACTTC.

The chain combines TRBV2 with TRBJ2-3, with unresolved D. Between the trimmed V and J ends, which lost 10 bases and 0 bases, there was a span of 17 bases. This CDR3 has 15 residues. Germline assignment: CDR1 SNHLY and CDR2 FYNNEI. The CDR3 spells CATKGLLSSTDTQYF. For the CDR3, the DNA is TGTGCCACCAAGGGCCTCTTATCTAGCACAGATACGCAGTATTTT.

This clone has just one count. This sequence joins TRBV13 and TRBJ2-1; 12 bases line up with TRBD2. CDR3 length: 15 residues. Looked up from germline, CDR1 is PRHDT and CDR2 is FYEKMQ (reference sequence). V shed 5 bases, J shed 4 bases, and the junction held 3 bases outside the gene matches. The CDR3 DNA follows: TGTGCCAGCAGCCGGACTAGCGGGGCATACAATGAGCAGTTCTTC. Translated, it gives CASSRTSGAYNEQFF.

The chain joins TRBV9 to TRBJ2-3; D is possibly TRBD2 (6 bases). The germline V and J ends were trimmed by 3 bases and 1 base, with 12 bases remaining between them. Germline CDR1 SGDLS, CDR2 YYNGEE. The CDR3 loop spans 15 amino acids. The CDR3 spells CASSAHPGGTDTQYF. The CDR3 coding sequence is TGTGCCAGCAGCGCCCACCCGGGGGGCACAGATACGCAGTATTTT.

This chain connects TRBV18 to TRBJ2-7, with 11 nucleotides matching TRBD2. This CDR3 contains 16 residues. The junction had 12 bases not matched to a gene; V was cut back by 5 bases and J by 6 bases. The V gene's germline CDR1 is KGHSH and CDR2 LQKENI. The CDR3 DNA reads as TGTGCCAGCTCAGTAGGGGTTCCCGGGACTAGCGGCGAGCAGTACTTC. This sequence encodes CASSVGVPGTSGEQYF.

The rearrangement links TRBV5-1 to TRBJ2-2; the match to TRBD2 covers 12 bases. Germline lookup yields CDR1 SGHRS and CDR2 YFSETQ. V shed 4 bases, J shed 2 bases, and the junction held 6 bases outside the gene matches. This CDR3 is built from 17 residues. The CDR3, as DNA: TGCGCCAGCAGCAAAAGACTAGCGGGAGATAACACCGGGGAGCTGTTTTTT. Protein product: CASSKRLAGDNTGELFF.

V gene TRBV6-1 combines with J gene TRBJ1-5, with D possibly being TRBD1 (6 bases). Looked up from germline, CDR1 is MNHNS and CDR2 is SASEGT. Trimming pared 5 bases from V and 4 bases from J, leaving 12 bases between. This CDR3 has 14 residues. In DNA form, the CDR3 reads TGTGCCAGCAGTTTAAGGGGGGAGAATCAGCCCCAGCATTTT. Its protein is CASSLRGENQPQHF.

In regard to this clone: Distinct nucleotide sequences in the sample also encode this CDR3. The chain employs TRBV5-1 and TRBJ2-3, with D perhaps being TRBD1 or TRBD2 (5 bases each). This CDR3 region has 16 residues. V gave up 0 bases and J gave up 0 bases, with 11 bases separating them. Germline loops: CDR1 SGHRS, CDR2 YFSETQ. Here the CDR3 DNA reads TGCGCCAGCAGCTTGGGGACCGGGGCGAGCACAGATACGCAGTATTTT. As protein: CASSLGTGASTDTQYF.

This clone showed up just once. V is TRBV6-1 and J is TRBJ1-5; weak D call: TRBD1 (5 bases). This CDR3 spans 15 amino acids. CDR1 and CDR2 from the germline V gene are MNHNS and SASEGT. Trimming removed 3 bases at V and 2 bases at J, with 11 bases between. CDR3 sequence reads: CASSEEGARNQPQHF. The CDR3 coding sequence is TGTGCCAGCAGTGAGGAAGGGGCTCGCAATCAGCCCCAGCATTTT.

This sequence joins TRBV4-1 and TRBJ2-7; 11 bases line up with TRBD2. V lost 1 base, J lost 3 bases, and 14 bases stayed unmatched. CDR1 and CDR2 (germline): MGHRA, YSYEKL. The CDR3 has 19 residues. DNA for the CDR3: TGCGCCAGCAGCCAAGGTATAGCGGGAGGGCCCTCCATCCGCTACGAGCAGTACTTC. This translates into CASSQGIAGGPSIRYEQYF.

This clone is a singleton in its sample. The chain couples TRBV4-2 to TRBJ2-3, with 10 bases aligning to TRBD2. Germline V lookup: CDR1 LGHNA, CDR2 YNFKEQ. This CDR3 spans 20 amino acids. V was pared by 3 bases and J by 2 bases, with 17 bases of the junction left unmatched. Written as DNA, the CDR3 is TGTGCCAGCAGCCATCGGAATACAGCCGTAGGACTAGCGGCCACAGATACGCAGTATTTT. Its translation: CASSHRNTAVGLAATDTQYF.

The chain combines TRBV5-4 with TRBJ1-2; D is unclear. The V end lost 2 bases, the J end lost 9 bases, and 8 bases lay between the germline ends. The CDR3 has 11 amino acids. CDR1 and CDR2 (germline): SGHNT, YYREEE (reference sequence). The CDR3 spells CASSFSSRYTF. CDR3 nucleotide sequence: TGTGCCAGCAGCTTCAGTTCCCGCTACACCTTC.

The chain combines TRBV2 with TRBJ2-2; TRBD2 matches 15 bases. The CDR3 extends over 16 amino acids. Germline assignment: CDR1 SNHLY and CDR2 FYNNEI. V lost 4 bases, J lost 7 bases, and 4 bases stayed unmatched. The CDR3 bases are TGTGCCAGCAGTGGGACTAGCGGGAGGGCGATCGGGGAGCTGTTTTTT. Amino acid sequence: CASSGTSGRAIGELFF.

The chain employs TRBV29-1 and TRBJ1-1, with TRBD1 identical over 8 bases. J was trimmed by 5 bases and V by 4 bases; bases with no gene match: 12. Germline lookup yields CDR1 SQVTM and CDR2 ANQGSEA. The CDR3 totals 15 residues. The CDR3 here is CSVADIGQGTTEAFF. The DNA for the CDR3 is TGCAGCGTTGCGGATATCGGACAGGGAACTACTGAAGCTTTCTTT.

V usage is TRBV7-8 and J usage is TRBJ2-7; 9 bases map to TRBD2. V lost 5 bases and J lost 0; bases outside the gene matches: 14. From germline, CDR1 is SGHVS and CDR2 FQNEAQ. The CDR3 consists of 18 residues. The CDR3 loop is CASSAQATSGRTSYEQYF. The DNA for the CDR3 is TGTGCCAGCAGCGCGCAGGCGACTAGCGGTAGGACCTCCTACGAGCAGTACTTC.

This chain joins TRBV6-6 and TRBJ1-3, with D hard to call. This CDR3 has 14 residues. The V and J ends lost 0 bases and 1 base respectively, with 4 bases between them. Germline CDR1 MNHNY, CDR2 SVGAGI (reference sequence). This CDR3 is CASSYSQSGNTIYF. CDR3 coding DNA: TGTGCCAGCAGTTACTCGCAGTCTGGAAACACCATATATTTT.

The V gene is TRBV10-3, the J gene TRBJ2-7; 8 bases line up with TRBD1. The CDR3 totals 16 residues. CDR1 and CDR2 from the germline V gene are ENHRY and SYGVKD. The V segment lost 6 bases and the J segment 2 bases; nucleotides outside the gene matches: 12. CDR3 DNA: TGTGCCATCAGCGGCACGAAGACGGGACAGGCCTACGAGCAGTACTTC. Encoded protein: CAISGTKTGQAYEQYF.

Concerning this clone: The same CDR3 is also encoded by other DNA sequences in this sample. V and J are TRBV5-1 and TRBJ1-1, with TRBD1 as a possible D gene (5 bases). Looked up from germline, CDR1 is SGHRS and CDR2 is YFSETQ. With 0 bases removed from V and 1 base from J, the gap between germline ends came to 7 bases. The CDR3 extends over 14 amino acids. CDR3 nucleotide sequence: TGCGCCAGCAGCTTGGCGCAGGGGAACACTGAAGCTTTCTTT. Translating it yields CASSLAQGNTEAFF. The whole variable domain, filled in from reference TRBV5-1 and TRBJ1-1, reads KAGVTQTPRYLIKTRGQQVTLSCSPISGHRSVSWYQQTPGQGLQFLFEYFSETQRNKGNFPGRFSGRQFSNSRSEMNVSTLELGDSALYLCASSLAQGNTEAFFGQGTRLTVV.

The J gene is TRBJ1-2, the V gene TRBV2; D unclear. V was clipped by 1 base and J by 4 bases, with 4 bases between them. This CDR3 region has 12 residues. From germline, CDR1 is SNHLY and CDR2 FYNNEI. CDR3 coding DNA: TGTGCCAGCAGTGAAGTGGCCTATGGCTACACCTTC. Amino acids: CASSEVAYGYTF. Drawing the rest from reference TRBV2 and TRBJ1-2, the complete variable domain is EPEVTQTPSHQVTQMGQEVILRCVPISNHLYFYWYRQILGQKVEFLVSFYNNEISEKSEIFDDQFSVERPDGSNFTLKIRSTKLEDSAMYFCASSEVAYGYTFGSGTRLTVV.

This clone is a singleton in its sample. Other nucleotide sequences from this sample produce the same CDR3. This rearrangement joins TRBV9 to TRBJ2-7; 11 bases are a match to TRBD1. The V gene's germline CDR1 is SGDLS and CDR2 YYNGEE. The CDR3 is 15 residues long. With V trimmed by 0 bases and J by 4 bases, 3 bases remained unmatched. For the CDR3, the DNA is TGTGCCAGCAGCGTAGGGACAGGGGGCCCGTACGAGCAGTACTTC. Amino acids: CASSVGTGGPYEQYF.

CDR3 DNA: TGCGCCAGCAGCAAGACAGGGCTAGGGGGGGCAACTAATGAAAAACTGTTTTTT. It yields the protein CASSKTGLGGATNEKLFF. J is TRBJ1-4 and V is TRBV4-3, with 7 bases fitting TRBD1. Germline-derived CDR1 and CDR2 are LGHNA and YSLEER. The CDR3 has 18 residues. Trimming at V came to 5 bases and at J to 0 bases, leaving 12 bases not matched to a gene.

V gene TRBV11-2 combines with J gene TRBJ2-5; TRBD2 matches 9 bases. V lost 1 base, J lost 4 bases, and 4 bases stayed unmatched. The CDR3 extends over 15 amino acids. Germline V gene lookup returns CDR1 SGHAT and CDR2 FQNNGV. CDR3: CASSLGSGSIETQYF. The DNA of the CDR3 is TGTGCCAGCAGCTTAGGTAGCGGGAGTATAGAGACCCAGTACTTC.